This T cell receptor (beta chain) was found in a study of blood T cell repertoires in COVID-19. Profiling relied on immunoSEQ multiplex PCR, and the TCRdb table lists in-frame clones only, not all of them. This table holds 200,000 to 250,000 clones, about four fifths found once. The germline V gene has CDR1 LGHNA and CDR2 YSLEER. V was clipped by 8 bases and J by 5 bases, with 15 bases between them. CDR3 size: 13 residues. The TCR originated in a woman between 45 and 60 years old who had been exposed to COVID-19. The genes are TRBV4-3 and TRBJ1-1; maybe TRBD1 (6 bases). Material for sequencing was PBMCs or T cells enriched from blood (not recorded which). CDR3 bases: TGCGCCAGCGGCAGGGGTATTGGTACTGAAGCTTTCTTT. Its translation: CASGRGIGTEAFF.